What follows are 25 T cell receptor beta chains derived from one specimen sequenced in a study of cytomegalovirus exposure and HLA in healthy donors. Assay used: immunoSEQ multiplex PCR; TCRdb lists only in-frame clones, some missing. Among around 300,000 clones, roughly 88% were seen once, and the ten largest hold about 0.99%. What was sequenced was PBMCs. The origin of the receptors is a woman younger than 35 in good health and CMV-seronegative.

This clone is a singleton in its sample. The rearrangement uses TRBV28 and TRBJ2-7; D is unresolved. V was cut by 5 bases and J by 6 bases, with 11 bases left in between. The CDR3 covers 12 residues. CDR1 MDHEN and CDR2 SYDVKM come from the germline V gene. This chain's CDR3 is CASSPPIGEQYF. CDR3 nucleotide sequence: TGTGCCAGCAGTCCCCCAATCGGCGAGCAGTACTTC.

The chain combines TRBV30 with TRBJ2-5, with 7 positions matching TRBD2. In germline, CDR1 is GTSNPN, CDR2 SVGIG (reference sequence). The CDR3 contains 14 residues. Trimming took 5 bases from V and 2 from J; bases not matched to a gene: 8. The CDR3 DNA reads as TGTGCCTGGTTCATACCGGGACTACAAGAGACCCAGTACTTC. Protein sequence: CAWFIPGLQETQYF.

This chain links TRBV11-2 with TRBJ2-7, with a tentative D call TRBD2 (5 bases). The CDR3 is made up of 11 amino acids. The germline CDR1 and CDR2 sequences are SGHAT and FQNNGV. V lost 6 bases and J 6 bases, leaving 9 bases between the germline ends. As DNA, the CDR3 is TGTGCCAGCAGGGACTCGCTCGAGCAGTACTTC. Translated: CASRDSLEQYF.

The chain combines TRBV4-1 with TRBJ2-3, with 8 bases identical to TRBD1. The trim removed 2 bases at V and 2 bases at J, leaving 3 bases unmatched. The germline CDR1 and CDR2 sequences are MGHRA and YSYEKL. The CDR3 extends over 15 amino acids. The CDR3: CASSQQGALTDTQYF. DNA of the CDR3: TGCGCCAGCAGCCAACAGGGGGCTCTCACAGATACGCAGTATTTT.

The chain couples TRBV6-1 to TRBJ2-7; 8 bases are shared with TRBD2. Per germline, CDR1 MNHNS and CDR2 SASEGT. CDR3 length: 18 amino acids. V shed 1 base and J 5 bases; nucleotides not matched to a gene: 16. The CDR3 reads CASSEVPGGRVKGDEQYF. The DNA for the CDR3 is TGTGCCAGCAGTGAAGTCCCGGGAGGGCGGGTAAAGGGGGACGAGCAGTACTTC.

The chain uses TRBV4-3 and TRBJ1-1; D call uncertain. CDR3 size: 15 residues. Between the trimmed V and J ends, which lost 0 bases and 11 bases, there was a span of 19 bases. Germline CDR1 LGHNA, CDR2 YSLEER. Here the CDR3 DNA reads TGCGCCAGCAGCCAAGAAAGGAGCCTTTCCCCCCCGGCTTTCTTT. This translates into CASSQERSLSPPAFF.

V gene TRBV20-1 combines with J gene TRBJ1-1; no clear D. V was trimmed by 1 base and J by 10 bases, leaving 4 bases between them. This CDR3 region has 9 residues. The germline V gene has CDR1 DFQATT and CDR2 SNEGSKA (reference sequence). The chain's CDR3 is CSARGGAFF. CDR3 nucleotide sequence: TGCAGTGCTAGAGGAGGAGCTTTCTTT.

The chain uses TRBV7-9 and TRBJ2-3; D uncertain. This CDR3 is built from 12 residues. Trimming took off 6 bases at V and 4 bases at J, with 8 bases between the two ends. The germline V gene has CDR1 SEHNR and CDR2 FQNEAQ (reference sequence). Here the CDR3 reads CASRADADTQYF. The CDR3 DNA is TGTGCCAGCAGGGCAGATGCAGATACGCAGTATTTT.

The genes are TRBV28 and TRBJ1-2; 8 bases agree with TRBD1. J lost 6 bases, V lost 6 bases, and 6 bases had no gene match. The germline gives CDR1 MDHEN, CDR2 SYDVKM. The length of the CDR3 is 13 residues. CDR3 DNA sequence: TGTGCCAGCAGATACGGACAGGGCGATGGCTACACCTTC. Protein: CASRYGQGDGYTF.

The J gene is TRBJ1-3, the V gene TRBV6-5; D possibly corresponds to TRBD1 (6 bases). CDR1 is MNHEY, CDR2 SVGAGI, per germline. This CDR3 comprises 16 residues. The V end lost 4 bases, the J end lost 0 bases, and 13 bases lay between the germline ends. CDR3 residues: CASSSDRPSSGNTIYF. In nucleotides, the CDR3 is TGTGCCAGCAGTTCGGACAGACCGAGCTCTGGAAACACCATATATTTT.

J is TRBJ1-5 and V is TRBV5-1; D is possibly TRBD1 (5 bases). Germline loops: CDR1 SGHRS, CDR2 YFSETQ. V gave up 1 base and J gave up 10 bases, with 12 bases separating them. The CDR3 sequence is 13 residues long. CDR3 protein: CASSLSGGEPQHF. DNA of the CDR3: TGCGCCAGCAGCTTGTCTGGGGGGGAACCCCAGCATTTT.

The chain carries TRBV2 and TRBJ2-7; 9 bases agree with TRBD1. Germline V lookup: CDR1 SNHLY, CDR2 FYNNEI. The CDR3 sequence is 15 residues long. The V segment lost 6 bases and the J segment 5 bases; nucleotides outside the gene matches: 11. CDR3 protein: CASRNRDRALHEQYF. CDR3 coding DNA: TGTGCCAGCAGGAACCGGGACAGGGCTCTCCACGAGCAGTACTTC.

The V and J genes are TRBV6-5 and TRBJ1-1, with D maybe TRBD1 (6 bases). CDR3 size: 13 residues. The germline V gene encodes CDR1 MNHEY and CDR2 SVGAGI. Trimming took off 6 bases at V and 5 bases at J, with 13 bases between the two ends. The CDR3, as DNA: TGTGCCAGCAGACCCGGGGGGGCAACTGAAGCTTTCTTT. Amino acid sequence: CASRPGGATEAFF.

V usage is TRBV6-5 and J usage is TRBJ1-1; D call uncertain. This CDR3 is built from 13 residues. Germline values: CDR1 MNHEY, CDR2 SVGAGI. V was clipped by 4 bases and J by 1 base, with 7 bases between them. In DNA form, the CDR3 reads TGTGCCAGCAGTTCCGCAGGGAACACTGAAGCTTTCTTT. This sequence encodes CASSSAGNTEAFF.

J is TRBJ2-7 and V is TRBV5-4; D is possibly TRBD1 (6 bases). Per the germline V gene, CDR1 is SGHNT and CDR2 is YYREEE (reference sequence). CDR3 length equals 13 residues. Trimming shortened V by 2 bases and J by 5 bases, and 11 bases separated the two germline ends. CDR3 nucleotide sequence: TGTGCCAGCAGCTTCAGGGGAGTCAACGAGCAGTACTTC. This sequence encodes CASSFRGVNEQYF. The full variable domain, completed using reference TRBV5-4 and TRBJ2-7, is ETGVTQSPTHLIKTRGQQVTLRCSSQSGHNTVSWYQQALGQGPQFIFQYYREEENGRGNFPPRFSGLQFPNYSSELNVNALELDDSALYLCASSFRGVNEQYFGPGTRLTVT.

This clone was observed once. V is TRBV9 and J is TRBJ2-1; 7 bases map to TRBD1. With 5 bases clipped from V and 6 bases from J, the junction kept 2 bases outside the gene matches. The CDR3 covers 12 residues. Germline-derived CDR1 and CDR2 are SGDLS and YYNGEE. CDR3 protein: CASSNRGNEQFF. The CDR3 DNA sequence: TGTGCCAGCAGTAACAGGGGCAATGAGCAGTTCTTC.

The V call is TRBV27, the J call TRBJ2-7, with D perhaps matching TRBD2 (5 bases). The germline V gene encodes CDR1 MNHEY and CDR2 SMNVEV (reference sequence). V gave up 5 bases and J gave up 4 bases, with 15 bases separating them. The CDR3 spans 14 residues. CDR3 sequence: CASSVGEGIYEQYF. The CDR3 DNA sequence: TGTGCCAGCAGTGTGGGAGAGGGAATTTACGAGCAGTACTTC.

The rearrangement links TRBV5-4 to TRBJ1-4, with TRBD1 matching over 9 bases. Germline V gene sequence: CDR1 SGHNT, CDR2 YYREEE (reference sequence). V dropped 2 bases and J dropped 2; count of bases not matched to a gene: 7. This CDR3 has 17 amino acids. The CDR3 DNA sequence: TGTGCCAGCAGCTTAGGGGGGGACAGGGCCACTAATGAAAAACTGTTTTTT. This gives the protein CASSLGGDRATNEKLFF.

The chain uses TRBV5-5 and TRBJ2-3; 9 bases agree with TRBD2. V shed 0 bases and J 4 bases; nucleotides not matched to a gene: 6. This CDR3 is built from 16 residues. Germline lookup yields CDR1 SGHKS and CDR2 YYEKEE (reference sequence). The CDR3 bases are TGTGCCAGCAGCTTGGTTGTGGCGGGAGGGCCAGATACGCAGTATTTT. Translated, it gives CASSLVVAGGPDTQYF.

The chain recombines TRBV5-1 with TRBJ2-7; 10 nucleotides agree with TRBD2. V was pared by 0 bases and J by 6 bases, with 12 bases of the junction left unmatched. Per germline, CDR1 SGHRS and CDR2 YFSETQ. This CDR3 region has 17 residues. CDR3 protein: CASSLGALAGERREQYF. CDR3 sequence (DNA): TGCGCCAGCAGCTTGGGAGCGCTAGCGGGAGAAAGGCGCGAGCAGTACTTC.

The V and J genes are TRBV5-6 and TRBJ1-5; weak D call: TRBD1 (5 bases). V lost 0 bases and J 4 bases, leaving 8 bases between the germline ends. CDR3 length equals 14 residues. CDR1 SGHDT and CDR2 YYEEEE come from the germline V gene. The CDR3 DNA reads TGTGCCAGCAGCTTGGGCGGGGCAAATCAGCCCCAGCATTTT. Translated: CASSLGGANQPQHF. The variable domain in full, with the rest retrieved from reference TRBV5-6 and TRBJ1-5, is DAGVTQSPTHLIKTRGQQVTLRCSPKSGHDTVSWYQQALGQGPQFIFQYYEEEERQRGNFPDRFSGHQFPNYSSELNVNALLLGDSALYLCASSLGGANQPQHFGDGTRLSIL.

This clone occurred a few times. The rearrangement joins TRBV7-7 to TRBJ2-2; D uncertain. Looked up from germline, CDR1 is SSHAT and CDR2 is FNYEAQ (reference sequence). V lost 6 bases, J lost 3 bases, and 8 bases lay in between. The CDR3 is made up of 13 amino acids. The CDR3 sequence is CASSSDYTGELFF. In DNA form, the CDR3 reads TGTGCCAGCAGTTCAGACTACACCGGGGAGCTGTTTTTT.

The DNA of the CDR3 is TGTGCCAGTAGTTGGGACAGGGACACTGAAGCTTTCTTT. Amino acids: CASSWDRDTEAFF. The rearrangement links TRBV19 to TRBJ1-1; 9 bases map to TRBD1. Germline loops: CDR1 LNHDA, CDR2 SQIVND (reference sequence). Trimming cost V 5 bases and J 3 bases; bases outside gene matches: 1. CDR3 length: 13 amino acids.

The chain employs TRBV19 and TRBJ1-4, with a weak D call TRBD1 (5 bases). CDR1 and CDR2 (germline): LNHDA, SQIVND (reference sequence). The V gene lost 5 bases and the J gene lost 4 bases, with 11 bases spanning the gap. CDR3 size: 14 residues. The CDR3 DNA is TGTGCCAGTAGTTTGAGACAGCATAATGAAAAACTGTTTTTT. Protein sequence: CASSLRQHNEKLFF.

This chain joins TRBV28 and TRBJ2-7; a weak D match, TRBD2 (5 bases). There are 14 residues in the CDR3. From germline, CDR1 is MDHEN and CDR2 SYDVKM. V lost 7 bases and J lost 6, with 19 bases in between. CDR3 protein: CASTRLRGTSEQYF. CDR3 in DNA: TGTGCCAGCACCCGACTCCGGGGTACGTCCGAGCAGTACTTC.